Listed here are 3 T cell receptor beta chains from one sample, sequenced in a study of lymphopenia after photon versus proton radiotherapy (dated by TCRdb to between 2018 and 2020). Receptors were amplified or captured by the immunoSEQ multiplex PCR assay. This immuneACCESS table, as held by TCRdb, lists in-frame sequences with V and J called but not all clones. Of the missing ones, under half trace to an unresolved V gene in checked studies; the others have no known cause. Within this sample are about 45,000 clones, with 85% to 90% of them counted one time only. The top ten clonotypes cover about 2% of the sample. The specimen was peripheral blood, collected from a patient treated with photon-based radiotherapy. The receptors originated from a man in his forties with gastric cancer.

This clone showed up just once. The chain is built from TRBV5-1 and TRBJ2-7, with D perhaps given as TRBD1 or TRBD2 (5 bases each). CDR3 length: 14 residues. CDR1 and CDR2 from the germline V gene are SGHRS and YFSETQ. V lost 4 bases and J 3 bases, leaving 14 bases between the germline ends. The CDR3 sequence is CASSVGTANYEQYF. Written as DNA, the CDR3 is TGCGCCAGCAGCGTCGGGACGGCTAACTACGAGCAGTACTTC.

The V and J genes are TRBV4-2 and TRBJ1-3, with 7 positions matching TRBD1. The V gene's germline CDR1 is LGHNA and CDR2 YNFKEQ. Trimming cost V 4 bases and J 0 bases; bases outside gene matches: 6. The CDR3 contains 16 residues. The CDR3: CASSRSGTDSGNTIYF. DNA for the CDR3: TGTGCCAGCAGCCGCTCCGGGACAGACTCTGGAAACACCATATATTTT.

V and J are TRBV7-6 and TRBJ1-3; no clear D. Trimming shortened V by 2 bases and J by 0 bases, and 14 bases separated the two germline ends. CDR3 length: 17 residues. Germline V gene data show CDR1 as SGHVS and CDR2 as FNYEAQ. The CDR3 DNA reads TGTGCCAGCAGCTTATCGGCTGACGGAAGCTCTGGAAACACCATATATTTT. Translating it yields CASSLSADGSSGNTIYF. Full variable domain (rest looked up from reference TRBV7-6 and TRBJ1-3): GAGVSQSPRYKVTKRGQDVALRCDPISGHVSLYWYRQALGQGPEFLTYFNYEAQQDKSGLPNDRFSAERPEGSISTLTIQRTEQRDSAMYRCASSLSADGSSGNTIYFGEGSWLTVV.